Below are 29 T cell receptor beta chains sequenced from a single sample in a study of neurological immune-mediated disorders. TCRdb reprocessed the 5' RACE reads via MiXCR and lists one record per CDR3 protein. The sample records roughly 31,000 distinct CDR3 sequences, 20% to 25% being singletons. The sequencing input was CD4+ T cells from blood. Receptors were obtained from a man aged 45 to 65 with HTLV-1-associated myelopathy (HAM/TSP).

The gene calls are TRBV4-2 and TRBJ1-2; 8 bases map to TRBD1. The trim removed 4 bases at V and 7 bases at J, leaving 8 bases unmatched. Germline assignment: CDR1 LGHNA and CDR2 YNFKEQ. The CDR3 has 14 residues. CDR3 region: CASSLTGDESGYTF. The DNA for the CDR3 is TGTGCCAGCAGCCTGACAGGGGATGAAAGTGGCTACACCTTC.

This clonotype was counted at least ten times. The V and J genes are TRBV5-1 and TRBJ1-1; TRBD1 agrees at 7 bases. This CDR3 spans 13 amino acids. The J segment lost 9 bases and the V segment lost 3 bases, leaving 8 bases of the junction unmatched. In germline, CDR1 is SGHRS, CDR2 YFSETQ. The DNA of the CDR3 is TGCGCCAGCAGCTCCGACAGGGCCGAGAAAGCTTTCTTT. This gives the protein CASSSDRAEKAFF.

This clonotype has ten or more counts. CDR3: CASRRAETEAFF. The CDR3 region has the DNA TGTGCCAGCAGACGAGCCGAGACTGAAGCTTTCTTT. The rearrangement uses TRBV5-6 and TRBJ1-1; D is unresolved. Germline CDR1 SGHDT, CDR2 YYEEEE. The ends were cut back, 5 bases at V and 5 bases at J, with 10 bases in the middle. The CDR3 loop spans 12 amino acids.

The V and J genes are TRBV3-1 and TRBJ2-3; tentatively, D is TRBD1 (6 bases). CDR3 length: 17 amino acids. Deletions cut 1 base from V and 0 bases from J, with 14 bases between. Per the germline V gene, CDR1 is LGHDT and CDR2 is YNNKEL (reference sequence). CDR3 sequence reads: CASSQGGRGKSTDTQYF. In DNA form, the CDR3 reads TGTGCCAGCAGCCAAGGGGGAAGGGGGAAGAGCACAGATACGCAGTATTTT.

CDR3 nucleotide sequence: TGTGCCATCAGTGGCGGCACAGGGGACCTTCAGCCCCAGCATTTT. It encodes CAISGGTGDLQPQHF. The rearrangement joins TRBV10-3 to TRBJ1-5; 7 nucleotides line up with TRBD1. Germline CDR1 reads ENHRY; CDR2 reads SYGVKD. The CDR3 spans 15 residues. V was pared by 4 bases and J by 6 bases, with 9 bases of the junction left unmatched.

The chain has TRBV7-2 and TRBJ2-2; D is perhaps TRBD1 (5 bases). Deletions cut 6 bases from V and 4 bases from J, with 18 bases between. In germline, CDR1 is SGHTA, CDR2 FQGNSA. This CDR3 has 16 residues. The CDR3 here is CASSRMVGLGTGELFF. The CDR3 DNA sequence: TGTGCCAGCAGTCGGATGGTGGGGCTCGGCACCGGGGAGCTGTTTTTT.

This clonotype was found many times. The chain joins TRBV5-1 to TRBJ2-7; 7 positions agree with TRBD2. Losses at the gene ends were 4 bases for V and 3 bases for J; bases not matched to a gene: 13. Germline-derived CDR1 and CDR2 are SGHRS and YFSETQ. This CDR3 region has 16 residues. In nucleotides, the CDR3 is TGCGCCAGCAGCCTTGGAAACCGGGACTACCACTACGAGCAGTACTTC. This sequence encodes CASSLGNRDYHYEQYF.

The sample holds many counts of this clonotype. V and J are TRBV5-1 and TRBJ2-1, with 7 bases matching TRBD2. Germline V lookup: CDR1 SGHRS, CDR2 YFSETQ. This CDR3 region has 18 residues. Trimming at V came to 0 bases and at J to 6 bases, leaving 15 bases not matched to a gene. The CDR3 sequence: CASSLGISGTNAVNEQFF. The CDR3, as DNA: TGCGCCAGCAGCTTGGGGATCTCCGGGACTAACGCGGTCAATGAGCAGTTCTTC.

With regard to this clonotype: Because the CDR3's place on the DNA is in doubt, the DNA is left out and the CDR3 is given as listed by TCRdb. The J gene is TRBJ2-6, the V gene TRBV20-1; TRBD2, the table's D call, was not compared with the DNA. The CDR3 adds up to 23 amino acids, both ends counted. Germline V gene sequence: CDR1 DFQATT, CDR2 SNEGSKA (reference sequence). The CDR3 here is CSARAGLLNSPLHFGNGTNVLTF.

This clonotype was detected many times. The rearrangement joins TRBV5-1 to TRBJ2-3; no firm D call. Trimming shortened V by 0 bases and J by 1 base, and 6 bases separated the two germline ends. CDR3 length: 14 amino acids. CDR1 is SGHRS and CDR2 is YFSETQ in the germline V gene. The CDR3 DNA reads TGCGCCAGCAGCTTGGACCGGGGCACAGATACGCAGTATTTT. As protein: CASSLDRGTDTQYF.

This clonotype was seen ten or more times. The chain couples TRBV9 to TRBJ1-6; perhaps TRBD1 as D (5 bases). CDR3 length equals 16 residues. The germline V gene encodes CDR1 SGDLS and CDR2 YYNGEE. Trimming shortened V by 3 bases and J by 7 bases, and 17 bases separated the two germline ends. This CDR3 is CASSAQNRMRNSPLHF. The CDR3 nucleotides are TGTGCCAGCAGCGCTCAAAACAGGATGAGGAATTCACCCCTCCACTTT.

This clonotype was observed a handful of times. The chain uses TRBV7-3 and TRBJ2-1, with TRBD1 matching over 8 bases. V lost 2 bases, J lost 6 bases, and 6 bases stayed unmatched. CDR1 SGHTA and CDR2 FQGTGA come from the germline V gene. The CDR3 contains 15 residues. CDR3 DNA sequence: TGTGCCAGCAGCTTAGGTGACAGGGGAGGCAATGAGCAGTTCTTC. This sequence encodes CASSLGDRGGNEQFF.

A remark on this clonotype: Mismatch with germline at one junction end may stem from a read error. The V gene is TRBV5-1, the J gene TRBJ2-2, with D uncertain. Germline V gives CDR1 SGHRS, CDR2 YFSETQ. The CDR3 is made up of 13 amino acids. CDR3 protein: CASSLWNTWELFF. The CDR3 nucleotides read TGCGCCAGCAGCTTGTGGAACACCTGGGAGCTGTTTTTT. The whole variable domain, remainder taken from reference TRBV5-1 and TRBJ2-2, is KAGVTQTPRYLIKTRGQQVTLSCSPISGHRSVSWYQQTPGQGLQFLFEYFSETQRNKGNFPGRFSGRQFSNSRSEMNVSTLELGDSALYLCASSLWNTWELFFGEGSRLTVL.

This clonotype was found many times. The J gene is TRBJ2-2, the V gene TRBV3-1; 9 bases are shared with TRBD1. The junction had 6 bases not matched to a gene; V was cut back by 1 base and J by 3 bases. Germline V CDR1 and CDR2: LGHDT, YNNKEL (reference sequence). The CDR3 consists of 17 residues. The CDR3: CASSQAVGQGYTGELFF. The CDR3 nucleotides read TGTGCCAGCAGCCAAGCAGTGGGACAGGGATACACCGGGGAGCTGTTTTTT.

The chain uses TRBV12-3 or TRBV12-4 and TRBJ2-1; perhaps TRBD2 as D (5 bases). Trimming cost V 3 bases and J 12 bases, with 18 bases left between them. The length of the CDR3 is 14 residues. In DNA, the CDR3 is TGTGCCAGCAGTTTTGGTGGGATCGGGGATACGCAGTTCTTC. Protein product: CASSFGGIGDTQFF.

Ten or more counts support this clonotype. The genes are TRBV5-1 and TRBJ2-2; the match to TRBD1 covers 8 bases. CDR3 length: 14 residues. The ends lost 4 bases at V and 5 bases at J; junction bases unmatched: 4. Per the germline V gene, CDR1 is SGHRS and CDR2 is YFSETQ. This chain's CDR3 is CASSPRQGTGELFF. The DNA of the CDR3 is TGCGCCAGCAGCCCACGACAGGGGACCGGGGAGCTGTTTTTT.

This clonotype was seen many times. CDR3 DNA sequence: TGTGCCAGCAGCCAAGCGGTAAGCTCCTACAATGAGCAGTTCTTC. This sequence encodes CASSQAVSSYNEQFF. The chain uses TRBV7-6 and TRBJ2-1; D might be TRBD2 (5 bases). The ends were cut back, 5 bases at V and 0 bases at J, with 11 bases in the middle. The CDR3 runs to 15 residues. Per the germline V gene, CDR1 is SGHVS and CDR2 is FNYEAQ.

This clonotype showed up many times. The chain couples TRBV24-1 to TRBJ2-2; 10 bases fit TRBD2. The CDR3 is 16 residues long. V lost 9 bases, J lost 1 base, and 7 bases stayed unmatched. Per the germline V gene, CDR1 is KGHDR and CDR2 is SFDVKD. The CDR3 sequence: CATATRLAGNTGELFF. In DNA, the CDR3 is TGTGCCACCGCCACCAGACTAGCGGGGAACACCGGGGAGCTGTTTTTT.

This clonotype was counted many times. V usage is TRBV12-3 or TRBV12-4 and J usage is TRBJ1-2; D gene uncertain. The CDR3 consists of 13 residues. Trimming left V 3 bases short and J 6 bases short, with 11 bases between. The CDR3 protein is CASSFHLKDGYTF. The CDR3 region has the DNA TGTGCCAGCAGTTTCCATTTGAAAGATGGCTACACCTTC.

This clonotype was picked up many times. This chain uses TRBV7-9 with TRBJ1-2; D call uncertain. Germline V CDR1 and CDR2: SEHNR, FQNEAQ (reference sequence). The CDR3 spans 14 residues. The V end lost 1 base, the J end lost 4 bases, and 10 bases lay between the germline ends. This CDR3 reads CASSLGQAVYGYTF. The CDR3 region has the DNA TGTGCCAGCAGCTTAGGACAAGCAGTCTATGGCTACACCTTC.

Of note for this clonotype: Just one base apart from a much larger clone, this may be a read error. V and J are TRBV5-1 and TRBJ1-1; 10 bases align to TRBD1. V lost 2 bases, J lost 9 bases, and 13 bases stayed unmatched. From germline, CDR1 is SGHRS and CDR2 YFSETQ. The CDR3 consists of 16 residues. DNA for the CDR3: TGCGCCAGCAGCTTTGGACAGGGGGGCACCCGGAACCAAGCTTTCTTT. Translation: CASSFGQGGTRNQAFF.

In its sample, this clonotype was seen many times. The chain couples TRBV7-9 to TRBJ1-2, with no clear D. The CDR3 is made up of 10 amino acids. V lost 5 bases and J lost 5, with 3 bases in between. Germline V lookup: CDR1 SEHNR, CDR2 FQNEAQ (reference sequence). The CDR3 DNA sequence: TGTGCCAGCAGCGAGTATGGCTACACCTTC. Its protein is CASSEYGYTF.

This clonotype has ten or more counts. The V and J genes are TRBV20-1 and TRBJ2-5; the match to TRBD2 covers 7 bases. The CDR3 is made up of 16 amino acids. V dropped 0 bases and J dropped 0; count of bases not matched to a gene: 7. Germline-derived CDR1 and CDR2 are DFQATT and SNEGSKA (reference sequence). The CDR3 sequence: CSARDWASGNQETQYF. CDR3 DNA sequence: TGCAGTGCTAGAGATTGGGCTAGCGGAAACCAAGAGACCCAGTACTTC.

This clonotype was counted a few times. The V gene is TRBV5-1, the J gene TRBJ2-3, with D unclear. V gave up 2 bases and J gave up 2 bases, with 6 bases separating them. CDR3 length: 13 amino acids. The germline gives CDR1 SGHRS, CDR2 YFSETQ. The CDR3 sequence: CASSFLLTDTQYF. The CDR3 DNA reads TGCGCCAGCAGCTTCCTCCTCACAGATACGCAGTATTTT. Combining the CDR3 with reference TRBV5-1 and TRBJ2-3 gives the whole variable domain KAGVTQTPRYLIKTRGQQVTLSCSPISGHRSVSWYQQTPGQGLQFLFEYFSETQRNKGNFPGRFSGRQFSNSRSEMNVSTLELGDSALYLCASSFLLTDTQYFGPGTRLTVL.

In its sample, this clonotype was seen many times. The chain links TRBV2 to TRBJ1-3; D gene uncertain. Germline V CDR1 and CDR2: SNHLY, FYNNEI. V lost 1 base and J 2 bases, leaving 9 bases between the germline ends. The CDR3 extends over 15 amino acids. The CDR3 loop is CASSEGRVPGNTIYF. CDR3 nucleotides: TGTGCCAGCAGTGAAGGGAGGGTCCCTGGAAACACCATATATTTT. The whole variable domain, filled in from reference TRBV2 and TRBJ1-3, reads EPEVTQTPSHQVTQMGQEVILRCVPISNHLYFYWYRQILGQKVEFLVSFYNNEISEKSEIFDDQFSVERPDGSNFTLKIRSTKLEDSAMYFCASSEGRVPGNTIYFGEGSWLTVV.

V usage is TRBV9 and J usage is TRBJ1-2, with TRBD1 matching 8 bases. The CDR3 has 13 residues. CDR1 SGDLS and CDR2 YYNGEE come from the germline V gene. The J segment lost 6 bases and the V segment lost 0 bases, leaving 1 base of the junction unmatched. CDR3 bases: TGTGCCAGCAGCGTAGGGACAGGGCATGGCTACACCTTC. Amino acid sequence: CASSVGTGHGYTF.

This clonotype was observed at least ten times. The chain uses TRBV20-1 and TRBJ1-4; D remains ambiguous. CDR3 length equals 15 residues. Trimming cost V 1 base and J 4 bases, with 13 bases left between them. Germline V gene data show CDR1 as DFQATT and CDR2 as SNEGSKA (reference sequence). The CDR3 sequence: CSARGRGGLNEKLFF. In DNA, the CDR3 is TGCAGTGCTAGAGGCAGAGGAGGTCTTAATGAAAAACTGTTTTTT.

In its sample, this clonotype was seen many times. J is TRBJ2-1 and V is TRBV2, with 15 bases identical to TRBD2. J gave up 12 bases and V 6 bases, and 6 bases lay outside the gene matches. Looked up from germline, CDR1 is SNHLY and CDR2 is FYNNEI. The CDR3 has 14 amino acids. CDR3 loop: CASRPRTSGGAQFF. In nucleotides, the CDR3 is TGTGCCAGCAGACCCCGGACTAGCGGGGGGGCGCAGTTCTTC.

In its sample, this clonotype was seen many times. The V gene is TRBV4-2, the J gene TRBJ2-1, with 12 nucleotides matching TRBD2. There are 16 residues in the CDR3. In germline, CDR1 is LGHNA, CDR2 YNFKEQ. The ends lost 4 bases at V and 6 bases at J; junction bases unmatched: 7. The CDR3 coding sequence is TGTGCCAGCAGCCTAGAGGTACTAGCGGGAGGCAATGAGCAGTTCTTC. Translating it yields CASSLEVLAGGNEQFF.